By frequency in the sample, the clone carrying this T cell receptor beta chain is medium-sized. These data are taken from a study of radiation and T cells in renal cell carcinoma. Regarding treatment: 15 Gy SBRT to primary tumor, nephrectomy 4 weeks later. Nephrectomy followed 15 Gy stereotactic body radiation by 4 weeks. Profiling relied on immunoSEQ multiplex PCR, and the TCRdb table lists in-frame clones only, not all of them. The repertoire holds roughly 12,000 clones, with roughly 34% as singletons. The source material was tumor tissue, sampled from a patient whose treatment included radiotherapy and nephrectomy. This clonotype originated in a man in his sixties with renal cell carcinoma.

CDR3 sequence: CASSLLAGGLGETQYF. The CDR3 coding sequence is TGTGCCAGCAGCTTGCTAGCGGGAGGGTTGGGGGAGACCCAGTACTTC. V and J are TRBV11-3 and TRBJ2-5, with 12 bases fitting TRBD2. Germline V lookup: CDR1 SGHNT, CDR2 YENEEA. The CDR3 covers 16 residues. V trimming: 3 bases; J trimming: 5 bases; junction bases outside the gene matches: 7.